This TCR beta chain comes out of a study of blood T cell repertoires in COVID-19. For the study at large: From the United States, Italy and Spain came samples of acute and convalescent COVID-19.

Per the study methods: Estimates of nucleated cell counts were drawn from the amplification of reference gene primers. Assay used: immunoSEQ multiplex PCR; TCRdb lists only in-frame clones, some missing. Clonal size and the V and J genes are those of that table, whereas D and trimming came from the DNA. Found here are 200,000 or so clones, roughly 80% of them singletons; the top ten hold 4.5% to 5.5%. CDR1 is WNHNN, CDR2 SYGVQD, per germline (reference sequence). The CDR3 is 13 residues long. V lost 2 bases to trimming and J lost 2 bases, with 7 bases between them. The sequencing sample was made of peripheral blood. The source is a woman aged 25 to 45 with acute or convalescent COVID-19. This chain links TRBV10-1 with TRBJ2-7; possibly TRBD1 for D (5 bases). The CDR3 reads CASSEGRAYEQYF. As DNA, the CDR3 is TGCGCCAGCAGTGAGGGCAGGGCCTACGAGCAGTACTTC.